The present T cell receptor (beta chain) was sequenced within a study of resident and recirculating memory T cells in vitiligo. Patients' lesions had not changed for the previous 6 months. Germline assignment: CDR1 SQVTM and CDR2 ANQGSEA. Deletions cut 7 bases from V and 6 bases from J, with 15 bases between. CDR3 length: 12 amino acids. Worth noting for this clone: Its cognate antigen is unknown.

The protocol was immunoSEQ multiplex PCR, while the TCRdb copy is restricted to in-frame clones and leaves out a portion. The sample gives 40,000 to 45,000 clones, about 93% of which show up once; 4.5% is in the top ten. Notes on the study in general: Sequences differed between biopsy sites and patients, suggesting private specificity. No unique dominant TCR clone was found in vitiligo lesions.

The chain recombines TRBV29-1 with TRBJ1-2; the D is unclear. The sample consisted of blood. This receptor was obtained from a male donor with vitiligo. For the CDR3, the DNA is TGCAGCGCACGACTGCGGGAGCATGGCTACACCTTC. This encodes CSARLREHGYTF.